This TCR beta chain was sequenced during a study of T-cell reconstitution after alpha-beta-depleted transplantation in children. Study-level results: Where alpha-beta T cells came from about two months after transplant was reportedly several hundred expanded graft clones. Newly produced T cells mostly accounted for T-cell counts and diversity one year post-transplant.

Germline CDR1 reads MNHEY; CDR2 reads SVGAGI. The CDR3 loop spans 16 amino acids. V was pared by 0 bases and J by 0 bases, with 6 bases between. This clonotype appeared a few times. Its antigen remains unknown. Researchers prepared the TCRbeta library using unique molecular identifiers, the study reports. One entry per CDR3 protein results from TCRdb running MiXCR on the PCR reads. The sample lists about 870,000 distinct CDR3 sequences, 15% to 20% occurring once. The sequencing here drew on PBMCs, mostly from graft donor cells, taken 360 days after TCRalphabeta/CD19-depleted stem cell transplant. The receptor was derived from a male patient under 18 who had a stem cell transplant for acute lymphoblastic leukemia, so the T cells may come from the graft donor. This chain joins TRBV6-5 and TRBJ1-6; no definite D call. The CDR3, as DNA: TGTGCCAGCAGTTACTCGGCGAGCTCCTATAATTCACCCCTCCACTTT. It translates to CASSYSASSYNSPLHF.